Listed here are 13 T cell receptor beta chains from one sample, sequenced in a study of cytomegalovirus exposure and HLA in healthy donors. The primer mix had 60 Vbeta and 13 Jbeta primers. Repertoires were generated with immunoSEQ multiplex PCR, while TCRdb's copy carries only in-frame clones and drops some. This sample has about 150,000 clones, with approximately 79% found just once. Material for sequencing was PBMCs. The receptors here all came from a woman in her thirties or forties in good health and CMV-seropositive.

The rearrangement links TRBV10-3 to TRBJ2-7; possibly TRBD1 for D (6 bases). Germline CDR1 ENHRY, CDR2 SYGVKD. Trimming took off 5 bases at V and 4 bases at J, with 12 bases between the two ends. This CDR3 spans 13 amino acids. CDR3 DNA: TGTGCCATCAGTCTACAGGGAAATTACGAGCAGTACTTC. The encoded protein is CAISLQGNYEQYF.

The rearrangement joins TRBV30 to TRBJ2-1; maybe TRBD1 (5 bases). The CDR3 consists of 13 residues. CDR1 is GTSNPN and CDR2 is SVGIG in the germline V gene (reference sequence). The germline V and J ends were trimmed by 5 bases and 5 bases, with 13 bases remaining between them. CDR3 coding DNA: TGTGCCTGGCTCCCAGGGCCCAACAATGAGCAGTTCTTC. It translates to CAWLPGPNNEQFF.

The genes are TRBV28 and TRBJ2-7, with TRBD2 identical over 8 bases. Germline CDR1 MDHEN, CDR2 SYDVKM. With 5 bases clipped from V and 5 bases from J, the junction kept 14 bases outside the gene matches. The CDR3 is made up of 16 amino acids. The CDR3 reads CASSRLSGGKSDEQYF. The CDR3 region has the DNA TGTGCCAGCAGTCGATTGTCGGGGGGGAAATCCGACGAGCAGTACTTC.

The chain links TRBV7-2 to TRBJ2-7, with a possible D match to TRBD2 (6 bases). The CDR3 is 16 amino acids. Trimming left V 5 bases short and J 6 bases short, with 23 bases between. CDR1 and CDR2 from the germline V gene are SGHTA and FQGNSA. The CDR3 sequence is CASSPGGTASFREQYF. The DNA for the CDR3 is TGTGCCAGCAGCCCCGGAGGGACCGCGTCTTTTCGCGAGCAGTACTTC. Based on the CDR3 plus reference TRBV7-2 and TRBJ2-7, the full variable domain is GAGVSQSPSNKVTEKGKDVELRCDPISGHTALYWYRQSLGQGLEFLIYFQGNSAPDKSGLPSDRFSAERTGGSVSTLTIQRTQQEDSAVYLCASSPGGTASFREQYFGPGTRLTVT.

The V call is TRBV2, the J call TRBJ2-2; 9 bases match TRBD2. Germline loops: CDR1 SNHLY, CDR2 FYNNEI. This CDR3 contains 17 residues. V shed 8 bases, J shed 0 bases, and the junction held 10 bases outside the gene matches. The CDR3 is CASYVSGGPTNTGELFF. CDR3 in DNA: TGTGCCAGCTATGTTAGCGGGGGCCCAACGAACACCGGGGAGCTGTTTTTT.

The chain carries TRBV9 and TRBJ2-7, with D unclear. The CDR3 totals 13 residues. Trimming pared 0 bases from V and 6 bases from J, leaving 10 bases between. Looked up from germline, CDR1 is SGDLS and CDR2 is YYNGEE. CDR3 DNA sequence: TGTGCCAGCAGCGTAGGAGGTCCTGGCGAGCAGTACTTC. Translation gives CASSVGGPGEQYF.

V and J are TRBV7-3 and TRBJ2-1, with TRBD1 matching 10 bases. The CDR3 consists of 16 residues. The germline CDR1 and CDR2 sequences are SGHTA and FQGTGA. V was clipped by 5 bases and J by 6 bases; unmatched bases: 10. The CDR3 nucleotides are TGTGCCAGCAGCACGACAGGGGGCGTGGTATTCAATGAGCAGTTCTTC. It translates to CASSTTGGVVFNEQFF. The full variable domain, its missing parts supplied by reference TRBV7-3 and TRBJ2-1, is GAGVSQTPSNKVTEKGKYVELRCDPISGHTALYWYRQSLGQGPEFLIYFQGTGAADDSGLPNDRFFAVRPEGSVSTLKIQRTERGDSAVYLCASSTTGGVVFNEQFFGPGTRLTVL.

This rearrangement joins TRBV10-3 to TRBJ2-1; 9 bases match TRBD1. With 6 bases clipped from V and 10 bases from J, the junction kept 10 bases outside the gene matches. In germline, CDR1 is ENHRY, CDR2 SYGVKD. There are 14 residues in the CDR3. As DNA, the CDR3 is TGTGCCATCAGCGGAGCGGGACAGGGCGACGAGCAGTTCTTC. This sequence encodes CAISGAGQGDEQFF.

This chain connects TRBV5-5 to TRBJ2-5, with 14 bases matching TRBD2. Germline CDR1 SGHKS, CDR2 YYEKEE (reference sequence). The V gene end was trimmed by 4 bases and the J gene end by 4 bases; junction bases not matched to a gene: 9. The CDR3 runs to 17 residues. Written as DNA, the CDR3 is TGTGCCAGCAGCACCCGACTAGCGGGGGGGCAGGGAGAGACCCAGTACTTC. Translating it yields CASSTRLAGGQGETQYF.

This clone came up a few times. This chain uses TRBV28 with TRBJ2-5, with D perhaps matching TRBD2 (5 bases). V was clipped by 5 bases and J by 1 base, with 14 bases between them. This CDR3 has 15 amino acids. Per the germline V gene, CDR1 is MDHEN and CDR2 is SYDVKM. The CDR3 bases are TGTGCCAGCAGTGAACCCACTAGACCCCAAGAGACCCAGTACTTC. Protein: CASSEPTRPQETQYF.

The genes are TRBV5-6 and TRBJ2-3; 13 bases fit TRBD2. The V and J ends lost 2 bases and 4 bases, in that order; junction bases with no gene match: 4. This CDR3 region has 16 residues. The germline V gene encodes CDR1 SGHDT and CDR2 YYEEEE. The CDR3 here is CASSFRLAGGADTQYF. The CDR3 DNA reads as TGTGCCAGCAGCTTCCGACTAGCGGGGGGCGCAGATACGCAGTATTTT.

The V call is TRBV28, the J call TRBJ1-4, with D tentatively TRBD1 (6 bases). Germline V gene sequence: CDR1 MDHEN, CDR2 SYDVKM. The length of the CDR3 is 16 residues. The V end was cut by 4 bases, the J end by 5 bases, with 17 bases between. CDR3 sequence (DNA): TGTGCCAGCAGTTCACCGGGAGGGGGTGAGAATGAAAAACTGTTTTTT. Its protein is CASSSPGGGENEKLFF.

This sequence joins TRBV6-1 and TRBJ2-1; 7 bases align to TRBD1. Per germline, CDR1 MNHNS and CDR2 SASEGT. Germline trimming cut 8 bases from V and 6 bases from J; bases unmatched to any gene: 13. There are 15 residues in the CDR3. DNA for the CDR3: TGTGCCAGCCAAATGACGACGACAGGGAGCAATGAGCAGTTCTTC. Translation: CASQMTTTGSNEQFF.